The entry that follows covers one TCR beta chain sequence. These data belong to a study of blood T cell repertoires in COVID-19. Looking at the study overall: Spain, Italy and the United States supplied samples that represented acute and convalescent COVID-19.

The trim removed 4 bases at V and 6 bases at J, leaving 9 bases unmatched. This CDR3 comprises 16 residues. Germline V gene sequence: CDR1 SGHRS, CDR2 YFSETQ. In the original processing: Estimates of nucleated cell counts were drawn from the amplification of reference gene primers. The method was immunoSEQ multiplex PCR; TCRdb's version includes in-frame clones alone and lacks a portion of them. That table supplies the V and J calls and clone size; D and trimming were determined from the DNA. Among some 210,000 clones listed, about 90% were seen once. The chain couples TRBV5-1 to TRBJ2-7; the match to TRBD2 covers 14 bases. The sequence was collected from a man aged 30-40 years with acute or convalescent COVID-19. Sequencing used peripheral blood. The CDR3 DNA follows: TGCGCCAGCAGCCAGGGCGGCGGACTAGCGGGAGGCGAGCAGTACTTC. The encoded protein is CASSQGGGLAGGEQYF. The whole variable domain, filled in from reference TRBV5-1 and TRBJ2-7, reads KAGVTQTPRYLIKTRGQQVTLSCSPISGHRSVSWYQQTPGQGLQFLFEYFSETQRNKGNFPGRFSGRQFSNSRSEMNVSTLELGDSALYLCASSQGGGLAGGEQYFGPGTRLTVT.